Described below is a single T cell receptor beta chain sequence and its context. Its specific antigen is unknown. Base qualities are not at hand, and no much larger clone is one base apart. Libraries were prepared through the immunoSEQ multiplex PCR assay. The clones in this table, taken by TCRdb from immuneACCESS, are in-frame only. Not every clone is retained; where verified, under half of the shortfall comes from an unresolved V gene, and the cause of the rest is unknown. This sample has 500,000 to 850,000 clones in its table, and more than 70% of those were observed once. In total, the top ten clones hold over 0.008% of the sample. The V and J ends are trimmed by 2 bases and 2 bases, leaving 11 bases between them. The CDR3 goes from the cysteine to the phenylalanine over 15 residues. The entry retains the CDR3 DNA only, 45 bases that are in frame from base 1. Based on the germline V gene, the CDR1 and CDR2 sequences are SGHRS and YFSETQ.

The entry originates in a study of shared T cell receptors in the human thymus (dated by TCRdb to the early 2020s). Regarding the complete study: The study examined how self-reactive, shared T-cell receptor alpha chains are generated in the human thymus.

These data were likewise used in another study, on human thymus T cells. That second publication adds: In Finland, the donors were immunologically healthy infants who were having open corrective cardiac surgery for congenital heart defects. Thymus tissue was collected as surgical resects that were removed during corrective cardiac surgery. Biased V and J gene segment usage appeared to be present in both thymic and peripheral blood repertoires. According to the related research, thymic TCR repertoires were highly overlapping among unrelated individuals. TCR alpha and beta repertoires from about 8 infant thymus samples and four related peripheral blood samples were characterized in the study. Donor ages ranging from roughly 6 to 244 days were recorded, and a handful of male and a couple of female infants were included in the cohort. Thymocytes were freed from the tissue by mechanical means and kept at -70 degrees C as pellets of roughly 8.5-31 million cells. Genomic DNA was extracted from frozen cell pellets with a QIAsymphony instrument. The immunoSEQ multiplex PCR assay was used to amplify the TCRB and TCRAD loci from a standardized quantity of quality-controlled genomic DNA. The V(D)J region was spanned by amplicons of a length sufficient to cover the CDR3 and to identify V and J genes. Amplicon sequencing was performed on an Illumina platform through the commercial immunoSEQ service. Primer bias and sequencing errors were corrected as previously described, and TCRAD and TCRB were defined on the basis of the IMGT database. Analysis of the repertoires was done with immunoSEQ Analyzer 3.0 and VDJTools and included basic statistics, V/J segment usage, diversity estimates, rarefaction and pairwise overlap. Diversity was estimated with Chao1, ChaoE, Efron-Thisted, Shannon and inverse Simpson indices, and also on datasets down-sampled to the smallest sample. Repertoire overlap was determined by strict matching of CDR3 nucleotide sequence, V gene and J gene, and Jaccard-based multidimensional scaling clustering was applied. Thymus samples yielded on average around 810,000 unique TCRB clonotypes, compared with roughly 80,000 from blood samples.

Here the chain combines TRBV5-1 and TRBJ2-1, with a weak D call of TRBD1 (6 bases match). The source is a boy under two years old with a congenital heart defect. Donor details come from another sample of the same person, matched by shared clones. Sequenced: thymocytes. The CDR3 reads as follows: CASSFLQGAYNEQFF. The nucleotides are TGCGCCAGCAGCTTCTTACAGGGAGCCTACAATGAGCAGTTCTTC. Reference TRBV5-1 and TRBJ2-1 proteins supply the regions before and after the CDR3; the full variable domain is: KAGVTQTPRYLIKTRGQQVTLSCSPISGHRSVSWYQQTPGQGLQFLFEYFSETQRNKGNFPGRFSGRQFSNSRSEMNVSTLELGDSALYLCASSFLQGAYNEQFFGPGTRLTVL.